Sequencing of this T cell receptor (beta chain) was carried out in a study of PD-L1 blockade in urothelial cancer. Sequenced by immunoSEQ multiplex PCR; TCRdb stores in-frame clones only, minus some. Here the sample spans roughly 28,000 clones, around 84% being singletons. Time point of the sample: peripheral blood 6 weeks after treatment start. The CDR3 consists of 15 residues. Germline V lookup: CDR1 SGHRS, CDR2 YFSETQ. V was clipped by 0 bases and J by 4 bases, with 11 bases between them. The TCR sequence derives from a man between 65 and 85 years old with urothelial cancer. The rearrangement joins TRBV5-1 to TRBJ2-1; D gene unclear. This specimen consisted of PBMCs, obtained around atezolizumab (anti-PD-L1) treatment. CDR3 nucleotides: TGCGCCAGCAGCTTGGGTGGCAGAAGTTACAATGAGCAGTTCTTC. This translates into CASSLGGRSYNEQFF.